The 15 T cell receptor beta chains below come from one sample, sequenced in a study of human T cells and chemical hapten exposure. From the RACE reads, TCRdb called clonotypes with MiXCR, one entry per CDR3 protein. The table has about 84,000 distinct CDR3 sequences, 8.5% to 12% seen once. Time point of the sample: patch test 2, 6 weeks after DPC sensitization. The treatment denotes: therapeutic diphenylcyclopropenone sensitization with weekly scalp DPC. The sample was whole blood, taken in connection with sensitization to the hapten diphenylcyclopropenone (DPC). These receptors were obtained from a woman between 45 and 60 years old with alopecia areata. Some clones in this sample may be carry-over from other donors' samples.

The chain combines TRBV7-2 with TRBJ2-1, with 9 positions matching TRBD2. The germline CDR1 and CDR2 sequences are SGHTA and FQGNSA. J lost 3 bases, V lost 5 bases, and 5 bases had no gene match. CDR3 size: 15 residues. CDR3 amino acids: CASSVGLANYNEQFF. The CDR3 bases are TGTGCCAGCAGCGTCGGACTAGCGAACTACAATGAGCAGTTCTTC. The complete variable domain, with remaining parts taken from reference TRBV7-2 and TRBJ2-1, reads GAGVSQSPSNKVTEKGKDVELRCDPISGHTALYWYRQSLGQGLEFLIYFQGNSAPDKSGLPSDRFSAERTGGSVSTLTIQRTQQEDSAVYLCASSVGLANYNEQFFGPGTRLTVL.

This clonotype has ten or more counts. This rearrangement joins TRBV18 to TRBJ2-3; no reliable D call. The CDR3 consists of 13 residues. Between the trimmed V and J ends, which lost 4 bases and 5 bases, there was a span of 10 bases. Germline V gene sequence: CDR1 KGHSH, CDR2 LQKENI. The chain's CDR3 is CASSRSEEDTQYF. DNA of the CDR3: TGTGCCAGCTCACGGTCCGAGGAAGATACGCAGTATTTT.

The chain couples TRBV28 to TRBJ1-1; 7 nucleotides line up with TRBD1. The CDR3 spans 12 residues. In germline, CDR1 is MDHEN, CDR2 SYDVKM. V was pared by 3 bases and J by 11 bases, with 6 bases of the junction left unmatched. For the CDR3, the DNA is TGTGCCAGCAGTTTGGTGACAGGGACGGCTTTCTTT. This translates into CASSLVTGTAFF.

This chain connects TRBV28 to TRBJ1-2; D might be TRBD1 (5 bases). CDR3 length equals 14 residues. Germline V gives CDR1 MDHEN, CDR2 SYDVKM. Trimming took off 5 bases at V and 2 bases at J, with 12 bases between the two ends. DNA of the CDR3: TGTGCCAGCAGTCTCAGGGTACGCAACTATGGCTACACCTTC. It codes for CASSLRVRNYGYTF.

This clonotype was detected many times. The rearrangement links TRBV6-2 or TRBV6-3 to TRBJ2-5; TRBD2 matches 13 bases. Looked up from germline, CDR1 is MNHEY and CDR2 is SVGEGT. V shed 6 bases, J shed 7 bases, and the junction held 5 bases outside the gene matches. The CDR3 has 14 amino acids. The CDR3 protein is CASRLAGGPATQYF. CDR3 bases: TGTGCCAGCAGACTAGCGGGAGGGCCGGCGACCCAGTACTTC.

The genes are TRBV27 and TRBJ2-5; the D is unclear. The V end lost 5 bases, the J end lost 0 bases, and 7 bases lay between the germline ends. This CDR3 has 13 residues. The V gene's germline CDR1 is MNHEY and CDR2 SMNVEV (reference sequence). The CDR3 DNA is TGTGCCAGCAGTCAAACGAACCAAGAGACCCAGTACTTC. This codes for CASSQTNQETQYF.

This sequence joins TRBV10-3 and TRBJ2-1; D remains ambiguous. Germline V CDR1 and CDR2: ENHRY, SYGVKD. Trimming stripped 4 bases from V and 3 bases from J, with 7 bases between. The CDR3 has 13 amino acids. The CDR3 loop is CAISGNLYNEQFF. The CDR3, as DNA: TGTGCCATCAGTGGTAACCTCTACAATGAGCAGTTCTTC.

In this sample, this clonotype turned up many times. V is TRBV3-1 and J is TRBJ2-1; TRBD2 agrees at 10 bases. The V and J ends lost 3 bases and 7 bases, in that order; junction bases with no gene match: 9. The CDR3 runs 16 residues. CDR1 and CDR2 (germline): LGHDT, YNNKEL (reference sequence). CDR3 sequence (DNA): TGTGCCAGCAGCCACACCCTAGCGGGAGCAAGAAATGAGCAGTTCTTC. As protein: CASSHTLAGARNEQFF.

The chain uses TRBV5-1 and TRBJ1-5; the D is unclear. There are 14 residues in the CDR3. Per the germline V gene, CDR1 is SGHRS and CDR2 is YFSETQ. Between the trimmed V and J ends, which lost 1 base and 5 bases, there was a span of 10 bases. CDR3 bases: TGCGCCAGCAGCTTGAACGGACGGGATCAGCCCCAGCATTTT. Its translation is CASSLNGRDQPQHF.

The chain combines TRBV29-1 with TRBJ2-4, with D unresolved. Per the germline V gene, CDR1 is SQVTM and CDR2 is ANQGSEA. Trimming left V 4 bases short and J 5 bases short, with 9 bases between. The CDR3 totals 12 residues. CDR3 in amino acids: CSVGWGENIQYF. The CDR3 nucleotides are TGCAGCGTTGGTTGGGGTGAAAACATTCAGTACTTC.

This clonotype was seen a handful of times. Relative to the germline gene, one junction end is altered; a read error may explain this. The CDR3 DNA reads TGTGTCAGCAGCTCCCACGGACTAGCGGGAACGGTCGGGGAGCTGTTTTTT. It yields the protein CVSSSHGLAGTVGELFF. The V gene is TRBV7-6, the J gene TRBJ2-2, with 12 bases fitting TRBD2. The CDR3 loop spans 17 amino acids. Germline-derived CDR1 and CDR2 are SGHVS and FNYEAQ.

This clonotype appeared many times. The CDR3 sequence is CASSRTGQGGYGYTF. In nucleotides, the CDR3 is TGTGCCAGCAGCCGAACTGGACAGGGGGGCTATGGCTACACCTTC. This rearrangement joins TRBV28 to TRBJ1-2; TRBD1 matches 10 bases. The CDR3 is made up of 15 amino acids. Germline V lookup: CDR1 MDHEN, CDR2 SYDVKM. The trim removed 6 bases at V and 4 bases at J, leaving 8 bases unmatched.

This clonotype was observed a few times. The chain employs TRBV3-1 and TRBJ1-6; the D is unclear. Germline-derived CDR1 and CDR2 are LGHDT and YNNKEL (reference sequence). This CDR3 region has 13 residues. V was shortened by 5 bases and J by 7 bases, with 9 bases between the two germline ends. The CDR3 protein is CASSNGLNSPLHF. The CDR3 DNA sequence: TGTGCCAGCAGCAACGGACTCAATTCACCCCTCCACTTT. Variable domain in full (rest from reference TRBV3-1 and TRBJ1-6): DTAVSQTPKYLVTQMGNDKSIKCEQNLGHDTMYWYKQDSKKFLKIMFSYNNKELIINETVPNRFSPKSPDKAHLNLHINSLELGDSAVYFCASSNGLNSPLHFGNGTRLTVT.

This clonotype has just a few counts. The chain uses TRBV21-1 and TRBJ2-2; the D call TRBD2 from the table was never checked on the DNA. TRBV21-1 is designated a pseudogene. The CDR3 has 16 residues. The CDR3 sequence: CATLNGTSGRSGELFF. The DNA of the CDR3 is TGTGCCACCCTAAACGGGACCAGCGGGAGGTCCGGGGAGCTGTTTTTT.

J is TRBJ2-7 and V is TRBV27, with D perhaps being TRBD1 or TRBD2 (5 bases each). The V and J ends lost 6 bases and 1 base respectively, with 13 bases between them. This CDR3 has 14 residues. CDR1 is MNHEY and CDR2 is SMNVEV in the germline V gene (reference sequence). CDR3: CASSPGQVSYEQYF. CDR3 nucleotides: TGTGCCAGCAGCCCGGGGCAAGTTTCCTACGAGCAGTACTTC.